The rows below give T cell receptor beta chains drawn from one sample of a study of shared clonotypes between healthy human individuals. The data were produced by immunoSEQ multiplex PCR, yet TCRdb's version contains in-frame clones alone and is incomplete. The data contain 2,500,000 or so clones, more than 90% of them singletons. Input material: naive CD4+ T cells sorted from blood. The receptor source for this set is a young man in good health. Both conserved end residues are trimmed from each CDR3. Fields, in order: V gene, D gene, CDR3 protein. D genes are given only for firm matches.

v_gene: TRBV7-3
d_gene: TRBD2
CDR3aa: ASRQASGNTGELF

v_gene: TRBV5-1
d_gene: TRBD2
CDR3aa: ATSSGGSTGELF

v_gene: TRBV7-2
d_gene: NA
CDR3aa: ASSRAGLGQPQH

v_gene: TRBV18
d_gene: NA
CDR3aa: ASSPNTYNEQF

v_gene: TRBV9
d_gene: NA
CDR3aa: ASSVLDSNTDTQY

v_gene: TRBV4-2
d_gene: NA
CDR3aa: ASSQEYVQPFEKLF

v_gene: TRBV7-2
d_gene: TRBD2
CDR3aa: ASSLAGGSSYEQY

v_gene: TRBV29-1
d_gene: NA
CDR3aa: SVERQGRETQY

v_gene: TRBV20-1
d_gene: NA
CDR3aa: SALSGNTIY

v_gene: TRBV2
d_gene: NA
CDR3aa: ASRTTSLGEQY

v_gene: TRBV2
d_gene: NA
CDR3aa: ASSEWGIRPQH

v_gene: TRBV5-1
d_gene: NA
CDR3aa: ASSLEGRETQY

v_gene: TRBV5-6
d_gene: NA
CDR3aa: ASSLGSNQPQH

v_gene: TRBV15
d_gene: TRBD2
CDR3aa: ATSRAPSGGAVTQY

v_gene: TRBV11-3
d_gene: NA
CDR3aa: ASSLGGVETQY

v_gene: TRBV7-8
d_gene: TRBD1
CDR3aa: ASSLGRATGVPNTIY

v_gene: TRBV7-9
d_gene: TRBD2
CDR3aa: ASSSSRTSGRAEHEQY

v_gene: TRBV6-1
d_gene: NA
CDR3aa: ASRTPAGAGETQY

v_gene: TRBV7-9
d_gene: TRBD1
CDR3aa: ASSLVAGQGEAF

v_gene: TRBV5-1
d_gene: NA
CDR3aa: ASSFAGPSTDTQY

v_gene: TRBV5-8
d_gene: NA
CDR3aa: ASSFHRVVGEKLF

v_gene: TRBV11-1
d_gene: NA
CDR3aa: ASSPEEGYTGELF

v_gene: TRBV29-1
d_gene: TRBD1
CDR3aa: SVAPTGDEQY

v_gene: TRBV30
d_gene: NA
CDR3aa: AWLYGGGTEAF

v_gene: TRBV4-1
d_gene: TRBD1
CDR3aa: ASSQPGQGAVYNSPLH

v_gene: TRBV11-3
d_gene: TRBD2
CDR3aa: ASSPGTSGEQY

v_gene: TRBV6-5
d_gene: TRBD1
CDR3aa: ASRDRVDEQY

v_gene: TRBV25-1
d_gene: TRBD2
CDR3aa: ASSKTSGSIDTQY

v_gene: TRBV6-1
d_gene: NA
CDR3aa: ASSERGYTGELF

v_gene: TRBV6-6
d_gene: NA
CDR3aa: ASSYSDRRDEAF

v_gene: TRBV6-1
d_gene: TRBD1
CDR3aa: ASSDDRGRFTGELF

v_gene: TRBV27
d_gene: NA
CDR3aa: ASSFMNQPQH

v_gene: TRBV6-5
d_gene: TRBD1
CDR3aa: ASSYLTGGNEKLF

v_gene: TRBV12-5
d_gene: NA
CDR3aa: ASGLPRGSDGEQF

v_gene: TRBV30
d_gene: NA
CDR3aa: AWSEGSSSQPQH

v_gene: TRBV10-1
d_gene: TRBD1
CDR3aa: ASGGSGPTDTQY

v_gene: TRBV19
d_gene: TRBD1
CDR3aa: ASSGTGLGETQY

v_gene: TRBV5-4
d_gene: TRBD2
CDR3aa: ASSSPLAGVTDTQY

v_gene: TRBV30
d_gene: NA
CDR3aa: AWSGGQRISTDTQY

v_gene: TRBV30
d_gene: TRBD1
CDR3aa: AWGDSNSPLH

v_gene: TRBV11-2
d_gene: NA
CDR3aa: ASSLGQIYEQY

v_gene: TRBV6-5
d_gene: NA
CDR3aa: ASSGQSYEQY

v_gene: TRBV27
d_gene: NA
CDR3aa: ASRNGISYNSPLH

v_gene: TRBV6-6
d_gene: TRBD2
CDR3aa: ASSRLAGDLREQY

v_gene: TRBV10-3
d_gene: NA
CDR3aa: AISESVQGSSYNEQF

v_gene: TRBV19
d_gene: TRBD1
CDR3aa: ASHMTGGVSFSYNEQF

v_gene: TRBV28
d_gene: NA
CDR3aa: ASSRNSNQPQH

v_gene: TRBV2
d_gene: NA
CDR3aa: ASRDGGNTGELF

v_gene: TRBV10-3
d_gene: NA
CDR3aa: ATRGGGETQY

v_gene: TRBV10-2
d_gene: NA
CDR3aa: ASTWTLNTGELF

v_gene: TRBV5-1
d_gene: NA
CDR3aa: ASSLVGNYGYT

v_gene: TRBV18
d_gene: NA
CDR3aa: ASSPPMGDTQY

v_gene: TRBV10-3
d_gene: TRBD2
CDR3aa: ATQREKQETQY

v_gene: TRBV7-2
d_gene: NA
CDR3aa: ASSLGRGSYEQY

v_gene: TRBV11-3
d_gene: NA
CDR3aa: ASSLGPSEETQY